The 17 T cell receptor beta chains presented below share a single source sample, sequenced in a study of T cell clones after liver transplantation. Sequencing was performed with immunoSEQ multiplex PCR; in TCRdb, only in-frame clones are kept and a portion is missing. This table has just over 60,000 clones, 65% to 75% appearing once. The sample consisted of CD4+ T cells from blood, taken before liver transplant. The receptors shown here come from a human donor who received a liver transplant.

The chain carries TRBV28 and TRBJ1-4; 7 bases agree with TRBD1. V shed 6 bases and J 0 bases; nucleotides not matched to a gene: 1. The CDR3 is made up of 14 amino acids. CDR1 and CDR2 (germline): MDHEN, SYDVKM. The CDR3 sequence is CASSGTATNEKLFF. In nucleotides, the CDR3 is TGTGCCAGCAGCGGGACAGCAACTAATGAAAAACTGTTTTTT.

This chain links TRBV2 with TRBJ1-5; TRBD1 agrees at 7 bases. The V and J ends lost 3 bases and 6 bases, in that order; junction bases with no gene match: 8. CDR1 is SNHLY, CDR2 FYNNEI, per germline. The CDR3 is 15 amino acids. The CDR3 DNA sequence: TGTGCCAGCAGTGAGGCTTACAGGGGCGGTCAGCCCCAGCATTTT. It yields the protein CASSEAYRGGQPQHF.

The gene calls are TRBV7-8 and TRBJ2-5; 10 bases fit TRBD1. Germline CDR1 SGHVS, CDR2 FQNEAQ. The CDR3 consists of 14 residues. The V and J ends lost 5 bases and 5 bases, in that order; junction bases with no gene match: 5. The CDR3 DNA reads as TGTGCCAGCAGCCACGGACAGGGGGTTGAGACCCAGTACTTC. Translating it yields CASSHGQGVETQYF. The full variable domain, its missing parts supplied by reference TRBV7-8 and TRBJ2-5, is GAGVSQSPRYKVAKRGQDVALRCDPISGHVSLFWYQQALGQGPEFLTYFQNEAQLDKSGLPSDRFFAERPEGSVSTLKIQRTQQEDSAVYLCASSHGQGVETQYFGPGTRLLVL.

The chain couples TRBV25-1 to TRBJ1-3; TRBD1 is a possible D gene (5 bases). CDR1 and CDR2 from the germline V gene are MGHDK and SYGVNS. The CDR3 contains 15 residues. Trimming stripped 6 bases from V and 5 bases from J, with 17 bases between. CDR3 protein: CASSPRTTIRNTIYF. CDR3 nucleotide sequence: TGTGCCAGCAGCCCGCGGACAACAATACGAAACACCATATATTTT.

This clone was picked up one time. V gene TRBV6-1 combines with J gene TRBJ2-7; 9 bases are shared with TRBD1. The CDR3 is 13 amino acids. With 6 bases clipped from V and 5 bases from J, the junction kept 5 bases outside the gene matches. Germline V lookup: CDR1 MNHNS, CDR2 SASEGT. This CDR3 is CASRKQGAHEQYF. CDR3 nucleotide sequence: TGTGCCAGCAGGAAACAGGGGGCCCACGAGCAGTACTTC.

The rearrangement uses TRBV18 and TRBJ2-7; tentatively, D is TRBD1 (5 bases). The germline V gene encodes CDR1 KGHSH and CDR2 LQKENI. There are 13 residues in the CDR3. Trimming left V 1 base short and J 5 bases short, with 9 bases between. The CDR3 DNA is TGTGCCAGCTCACCACTATCAGGGAACGAGCAGTACTTC. Its translation is CASSPLSGNEQYF.

The J gene is TRBJ2-7, the V gene TRBV9; 10 positions match TRBD2. The CDR3 covers 16 residues. V was pared by 3 bases and J by 3 bases, with 9 bases of the junction left unmatched. The germline CDR1 and CDR2 sequences are SGDLS and YYNGEE. This chain's CDR3 is CASSGTSGASVYEQYF. The CDR3 DNA reads as TGTGCCAGCAGCGGAACTAGCGGGGCTTCAGTCTACGAGCAGTACTTC. Complete variable domain (other parts from reference TRBV9 and TRBJ2-7): DSGVTQTPKHLITATGQRVTLRCSPRSGDLSVYWYQQSLDQGLQFLIQYYNGEERAKGNILERFSAQQFPDLHSELNLSSLELGDSALYFCASSGTSGASVYEQYFGPGTRLTVT.

CDR3 amino acids: CAWRPREGGYTF. In nucleotides, the CDR3 is TGTGCCTGGAGGCCCAGGGAGGGGGGCTACACCTTC. V and J are TRBV30 and TRBJ1-2; tentative D call: TRBD1 (5 bases). V was clipped by 3 bases and J by 8 bases, with 13 bases between them. CDR1 GTSNPN and CDR2 SVGIG come from the germline V gene (reference sequence). The CDR3 is made up of 12 amino acids.

The chain recombines TRBV7-2 with TRBJ1-2, with a tentative D call TRBD1 (5 bases). CDR1 and CDR2 (germline): SGHTA, FQGNSA. There are 15 residues in the CDR3. V was clipped by 5 bases and J by 4 bases, with 17 bases between them. For the CDR3, the DNA is TGTGCCAGCAGCCCTCCCCCCGGGACTGTCTATGGCTACACCTTC. This translates into CASSPPPGTVYGYTF.

In this sample, this clone turned up once. The chain links TRBV6-1 to TRBJ1-5; no definite D call. Germline V gene lookup returns CDR1 MNHNS and CDR2 SASEGT. This CDR3 has 18 amino acids. V was cut by 4 bases and J by 1 base, with 20 bases left in between. Here the CDR3 DNA reads TGTGCCAGCAGTGGAGGCGGCGGGTCCCAAGGGAGCAATCAGCCCCAGCATTTT. Protein: CASSGGGGSQGSNQPQHF.

Only a few counts were recorded for this clone. CDR3 DNA sequence: TGTGCCAGCTCACCACGGGCCGGCGGGGAGCTGTTTTTT. Residues: CASSPRAGGELFF. The chain links TRBV18 to TRBJ2-2, with D unclear. The V gene lost 1 base and the J gene lost 7 bases, with 7 bases spanning the gap. The CDR3 runs 13 residues. Germline lookup yields CDR1 KGHSH and CDR2 LQKENI.

The gene calls are TRBV6-5 and TRBJ2-5; weak D call: TRBD1 (5 bases). Germline V gene sequence: CDR1 MNHEY, CDR2 SVGAGI. V shed 6 bases and J shed 2 bases, with 10 bases lying between them. The CDR3 extends over 13 amino acids. Here the CDR3 reads CASRWGPQETQYF. CDR3 nucleotide sequence: TGTGCCAGCAGGTGGGGCCCACAAGAGACCCAGTACTTC.

V gene TRBV6-5 combines with J gene TRBJ1-2; a weak D match, TRBD1 (6 bases). Trimming pared 6 bases from V and 2 bases from J, leaving 13 bases between. This CDR3 is built from 14 residues. Germline CDR1 is MNHEY and CDR2 is SVGAGI. The CDR3 region has the DNA TGTGCCAGCAGCCAAGACAGGAGAAACTATGGCTACACCTTC. Amino acids: CASSQDRRNYGYTF.

This clone was seen only a few times. The J gene is TRBJ1-2, the V gene TRBV9; D uncertain. The CDR3 runs to 15 residues. Germline V gene data show CDR1 as SGDLS and CDR2 as YYNGEE. Trimming removed 4 bases from V and 2 bases from J, with 15 bases in between. The DNA for the CDR3 is TGTGCCAGCAGCACGAGCTCTACAGTGAACTATGGCTACACCTTC. Protein sequence: CASSTSSTVNYGYTF.

Worth noting for this clone: An end of the junction differs from the germline gene, which may be a read error. The chain has TRBV7-9 and TRBJ2-3; tentatively, D is TRBD2 (5 bases). CDR1 is SEHNR, CDR2 FQNEAQ, per germline (reference sequence). The CDR3 length is 10 residues. CDR3 sequence reads: CASSHGVNGF. The CDR3 coding sequence is TGTGCCAGCAGCCACGGGGTTAACGGTTTT.

The chain joins TRBV5-1 to TRBJ2-5; D possibly corresponds to TRBD2 (6 bases). Looked up from germline, CDR1 is SGHRS and CDR2 is YFSETQ. With 0 bases removed from V and 1 base from J, the gap between germline ends came to 10 bases. The CDR3 is 15 residues long. CDR3 in amino acids: CASSLAHGGQETQYF. The CDR3 DNA follows: TGCGCCAGCAGCTTGGCGCACGGGGGCCAAGAGACCCAGTACTTC.

The gene calls are TRBV4-2 and TRBJ2-3; D is uncertain. The ends were cut back, 0 bases at V and 3 bases at J, with 7 bases in the middle. This CDR3 comprises 14 residues. Germline V gene data show CDR1 as LGHNA and CDR2 as YNFKEQ. CDR3 bases: TGTGCCAGCAGCCAAGAATTCGTTACAGATACGCAGTATTTT. Amino acids: CASSQEFVTDTQYF.